This TCR beta chain was sequenced in a study of blood T cell repertoires in COVID-19. The Seattle patients, enrolled during active infection, were followed longitudinally. CDR3 length: 13 residues. V lost 4 bases and J lost 7; bases outside the gene matches: 7. Germline CDR1 MNHEY, CDR2 SMNVEV (reference sequence). Repertoires were generated with immunoSEQ multiplex PCR, while TCRdb's copy carries only in-frame clones and drops some. Of about 180,000 clones listed, 85% to 90% are singletons. The source material was peripheral blood. The rearrangement joins TRBV27 to TRBJ2-7, with 7 positions matching TRBD2. The sequence derives from a person between 70 and 80 years old with COVID-19, enrolled during active disease. The CDR3, as DNA: TGTGCCAGCAGTTGGCGGGAGCTGCAGGAGCAGTACTTC. Amino acids: CASSWRELQEQYF.